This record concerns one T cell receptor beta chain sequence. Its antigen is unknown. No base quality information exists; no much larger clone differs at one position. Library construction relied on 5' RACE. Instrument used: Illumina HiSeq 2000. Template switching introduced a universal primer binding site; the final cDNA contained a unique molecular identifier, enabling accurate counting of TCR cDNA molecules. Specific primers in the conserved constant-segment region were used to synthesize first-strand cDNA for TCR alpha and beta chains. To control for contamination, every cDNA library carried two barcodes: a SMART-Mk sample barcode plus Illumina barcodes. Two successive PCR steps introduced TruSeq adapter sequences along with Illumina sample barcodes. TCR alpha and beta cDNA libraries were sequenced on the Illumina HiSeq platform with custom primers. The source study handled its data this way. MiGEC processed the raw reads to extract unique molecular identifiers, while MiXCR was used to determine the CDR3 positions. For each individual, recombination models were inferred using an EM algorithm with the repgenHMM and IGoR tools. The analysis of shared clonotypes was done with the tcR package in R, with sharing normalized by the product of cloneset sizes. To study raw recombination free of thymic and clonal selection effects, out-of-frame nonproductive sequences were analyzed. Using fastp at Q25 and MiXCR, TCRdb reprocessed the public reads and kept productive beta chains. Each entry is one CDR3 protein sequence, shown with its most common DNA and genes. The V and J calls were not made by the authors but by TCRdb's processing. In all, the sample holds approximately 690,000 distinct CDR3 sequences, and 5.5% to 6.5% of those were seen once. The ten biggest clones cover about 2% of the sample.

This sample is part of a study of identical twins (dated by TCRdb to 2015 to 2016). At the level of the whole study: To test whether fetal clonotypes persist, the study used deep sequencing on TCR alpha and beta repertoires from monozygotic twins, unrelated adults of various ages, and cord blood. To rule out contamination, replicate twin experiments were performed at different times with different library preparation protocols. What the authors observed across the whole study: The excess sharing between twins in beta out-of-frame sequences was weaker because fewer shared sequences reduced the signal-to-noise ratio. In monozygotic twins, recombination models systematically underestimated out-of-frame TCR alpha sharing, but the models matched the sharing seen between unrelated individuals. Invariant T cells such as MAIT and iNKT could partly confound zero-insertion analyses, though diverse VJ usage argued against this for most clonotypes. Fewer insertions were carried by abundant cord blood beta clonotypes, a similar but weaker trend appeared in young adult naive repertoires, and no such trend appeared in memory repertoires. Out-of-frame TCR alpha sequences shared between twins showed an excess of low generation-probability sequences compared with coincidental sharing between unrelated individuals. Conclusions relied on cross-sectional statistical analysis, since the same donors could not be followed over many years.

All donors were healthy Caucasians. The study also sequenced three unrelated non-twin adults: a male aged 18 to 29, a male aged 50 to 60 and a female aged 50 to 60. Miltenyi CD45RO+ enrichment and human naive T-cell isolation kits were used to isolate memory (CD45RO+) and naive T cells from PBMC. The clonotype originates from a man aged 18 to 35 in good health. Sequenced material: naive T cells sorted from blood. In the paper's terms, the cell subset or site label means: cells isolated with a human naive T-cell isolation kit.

The CDR3 corresponds to CASALPFDNEQFF. The DNA is as follows: TGTGCCAGCGCCTTGCCTTTCGACAATGAGCAGTTCTTC. This sequence uses TRBV2 and TRBJ2-1; the D gene lacks a confident call. From cysteine to phenylalanine, the CDR3 is 13 amino acids long. Just the 39-base CDR3 DNA is kept, in frame starting at base 1. V and J are truncated by 8 bases and 5 bases respectively, leaving an intervening sequence of 13 bases. The germline V gene sets CDR1 to SNHLY and CDR2 to FYNNEI.